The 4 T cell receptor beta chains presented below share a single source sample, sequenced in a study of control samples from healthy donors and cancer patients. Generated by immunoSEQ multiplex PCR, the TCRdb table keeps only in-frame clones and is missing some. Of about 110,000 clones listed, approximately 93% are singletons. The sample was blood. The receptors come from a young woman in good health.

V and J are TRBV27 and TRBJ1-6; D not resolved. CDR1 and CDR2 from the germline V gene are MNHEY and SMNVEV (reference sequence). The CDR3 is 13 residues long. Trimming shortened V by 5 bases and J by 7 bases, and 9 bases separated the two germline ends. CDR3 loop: CASSPAGNSPLHF. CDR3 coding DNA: TGTGCCAGCAGTCCAGCGGGAAATTCACCCCTCCACTTT.

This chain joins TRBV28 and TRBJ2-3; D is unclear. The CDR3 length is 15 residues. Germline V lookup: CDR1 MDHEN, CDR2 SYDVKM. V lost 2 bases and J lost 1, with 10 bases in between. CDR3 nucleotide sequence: TGTGCCAGCAGTTTAGCCCTCCTTGGCACAGATACGCAGTATTTT. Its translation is CASSLALLGTDTQYF.

CDR3 nucleotide sequence: TGTGCCAGCAGCCAAGATCCCCTAGCTTTCCCTAGAGATACGCAGTATTTT. It is translated as CASSQDPLAFPRDTQYF. The rearrangement joins TRBV3-1 (or the pseudogene TRBV3-2) to TRBJ2-3; tentative D call: TRBD2 (5 bases). V was clipped by 0 bases and J by 5 bases, with 18 bases between them. Germline lookup yields CDR1 LGHDT and CDR2 YNNKEL (reference sequence). This CDR3 region has 17 residues.

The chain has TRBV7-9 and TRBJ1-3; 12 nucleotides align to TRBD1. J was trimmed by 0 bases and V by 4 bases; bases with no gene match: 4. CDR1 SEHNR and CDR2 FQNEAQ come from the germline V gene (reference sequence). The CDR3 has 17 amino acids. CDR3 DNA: TGTGCCAGCAGCTGGGGACAGGGGGCTCCCTCTGGAAACACCATATATTTT. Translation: CASSWGQGAPSGNTIYF. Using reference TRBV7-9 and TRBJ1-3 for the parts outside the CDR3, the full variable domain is DTGVSQNPRHKITKRGQNVTFRCDPISEHNRLYWYRQTLGQGPEFLTYFQNEAQLEKSRLLSDRFSAERPKGSFSTLEIQRTEQGDSAMYLCASSWGQGAPSGNTIYFGEGSWLTVV.